This entry concerns a single T cell receptor beta chain. Its target is unknown. The CDR3 is made up of 14 amino acids. Germline CDR1 reads MNHEY; CDR2 reads SMNVEV (reference sequence). V was shortened by 3 bases and J by 4 bases, with 12 bases between the two germline ends. The record originates from a study of shared clonotypes between healthy human individuals. In the study overall: Participating donors consisted of two women and a few men aged 18 to 49. Per donor, three plates held CD4 naive cells, three held CD4 memory, two held CD8 naive and one held CD8 memory.

Sequenced by immunoSEQ multiplex PCR; TCRdb stores in-frame clones only, minus some. Seen here are around 1.9 million clones, 85% to 95% observed once, and the top ten hold around 1.7%. Study-wide results and caveats: Sequencing depth was expected to affect clonotype sharing among donors. The generation probabilities recorded for non-shared clonotypes fell below those of clonotypes shared by all four donors.

Naive CD8 cells lacked CD45RO, underwent positive selection for CCR7 and left out terminally differentiated effector memory CD45RA+ cells. Material: naive CD8+ T cells from PBMCs. The clonotype originates from a man younger than 35 in good health. Some clones in this sample may be carry-over from other donors' samples. The chain employs TRBV27 and TRBJ1-1; D might be TRBD1 (6 bases). CDR3: CASSFEGGGTEAFF. The CDR3 DNA is TGTGCCAGCAGTTTCGAGGGGGGTGGCACTGAAGCTTTCTTT.